The table lists the clone carrying this T cell receptor beta chain with a few counts. The antigen is not known. The V end was cut by 1 base, the J end by 6 bases, with 6 bases between. CDR3 size: 13 residues. Looked up from germline, CDR1 is SGHAT and CDR2 is FQNNGV. It was the library that attached unique molecular identifiers to individual cDNA molecules. TCRdb processed the RACE reads anew with MiXCR; each CDR3 protein has one entry. The repertoire includes 150,000 to 200,000 distinct CDR3 sequences, 25% to 35% of them detected once, and around 2.3% sits in the top ten. This record comes from a study of human T cells and chemical hapten exposure. Noted time point: patch test 3, about 24 weeks after DPC sensitization. Treatment meaning: therapeutic diphenylcyclopropenone sensitization with weekly scalp DPC. Non-pregnant alopecia patients aged 18 to 70, suitable for DPC therapy. Regarding the study as a whole: With DPC sensitization, TCRs exceeding 1 in 1000 frequency showed no change.

The clonotype originates from a woman between 18 and 30 years old with alopecia areata. Some clones in this sample may be carry-over from other donors' samples. This material consisted of whole blood, taken in connection with sensitization to the hapten diphenylcyclopropenone (DPC). This rearrangement joins TRBV11-2 to TRBJ2-2; D unresolved. DNA of the CDR3: TGTGCCAGCAGCTTAGTGGCTTCCGGGGAGCTGTTTTTT. This translates into CASSLVASGELFF.